Listed here are 17 T cell receptor beta chains from one sample, sequenced in a study of shared clonotypes between healthy human individuals (dated by TCRdb to about 2020). Library preparation was by the immunoSEQ multiplex PCR assay. TCRdb provides this immuneACCESS table in a form limited to in-frame rearrangements. Some clones are lacking; in checked studies, under half of them reflect an unresolved V gene, and why the rest are absent is not known. This sample gives a few million clones in total; almost 96% of them show up just once. The top ten clones comprise less than 0.15% of the sample. Sequencing input: naive CD4+ T cells sorted from blood. The cell subset or site label for this specimen denotes: CD45RA+ positively selected. These receptors were collected from a man aged 18 to 30 in good health.

V is TRBV5-4 and J is TRBJ1-4; 9 positions match TRBD1. The CDR3 has 14 amino acids. The germline V gene has CDR1 SGHNT and CDR2 YYREEE (reference sequence). Trimming at V came to 4 bases and at J to 9 bases, leaving 7 bases not matched to a gene. For the CDR3, the DNA is TGTGCCAGCAGCACGGACAGGGGTCTGAAAAAACTGTTTTTT. As protein: CASSTDRGLKKLFF.

J is TRBJ2-1 and V is TRBV5-4; 16 bases agree with TRBD2. With 4 bases clipped from V and 0 bases from J, the junction kept 7 bases outside the gene matches. The CDR3 extends over 19 amino acids. Germline V gene lookup returns CDR1 SGHNT and CDR2 YYREEE (reference sequence). The DNA for the CDR3 is TGTGCCAGCAGCAGCGGGACTAGCGGGGGGGCCCACTCCTACAATGAGCAGTTCTTC. Translated, it gives CASSSGTSGGAHSYNEQFF.

The chain combines TRBV15 with TRBJ2-1; TRBD1 might be the D (6 bases). The V gene's germline CDR1 is LNHNV and CDR2 YYDKDF (reference sequence). The CDR3 consists of 16 residues. Trimming pared 6 bases from V and 3 bases from J, leaving 18 bases between. The CDR3 DNA reads as TGTGCCACCAGTTTCCTCCGGGACACCCTCTACAATGAGCAGTTCTTC. Translated, it gives CATSFLRDTLYNEQFF.

V usage is TRBV4-1 and J usage is TRBJ2-7, with D possibly TRBD1 on 5 matching bases. V was trimmed by 0 bases and J by 6 bases, leaving 9 bases between them. Germline V CDR1 and CDR2: MGHRA, YSYEKL. CDR3 length: 13 residues. CDR3 sequence: CASSQEGAREQYF. DNA of the CDR3: TGCGCCAGCAGCCAAGAAGGGGCTCGCGAGCAGTACTTC.

The chain employs TRBV5-6 and TRBJ2-5, with 9 bases identical to TRBD1. This CDR3 spans 15 amino acids. V gave up 4 bases and J gave up 4 bases; unmatched junction bases: 8. CDR1 is SGHDT and CDR2 is YYEEEE in the germline V gene. The CDR3 nucleotides are TGTGCCAGCAGCCAGGCGGGACAGGGCCCAGAGACCCAGTACTTC. Amino acid sequence: CASSQAGQGPETQYF.

V gene TRBV5-1 combines with J gene TRBJ1-1, with D possibly matching TRBD1 (6 bases). Germline CDR1 reads SGHRS; CDR2 reads YFSETQ. Trimming took off 5 bases at V and 3 bases at J, with 14 bases between the two ends. This CDR3 is built from 14 residues. This CDR3 reads CASRQTGGDTEAFF. In nucleotides, the CDR3 is TGCGCCAGCAGGCAAACCGGGGGCGACACTGAAGCTTTCTTT.

The rearrangement uses TRBV5-1 and TRBJ1-4, with a tentative D call TRBD1 (5 bases). Looked up from germline, CDR1 is SGHRS and CDR2 is YFSETQ. The CDR3 is 14 amino acids. Trimming removed 3 bases from V and 3 bases from J, with 9 bases in between. The CDR3 nucleotides are TGCGCCAGCAGCTCGCAGGGAGCTAATGAAAAACTGTTTTTT. Its protein product is CASSSQGANEKLFF.

CDR3 bases: TGTGCCAGCAGAATCCCGGGACGGAAGAACTATGGCTACACCTTC. As protein: CASRIPGRKNYGYTF. V is TRBV5-6 and J is TRBJ1-2; tentative D call: TRBD1 (5 bases). Germline CDR1 reads SGHDT; CDR2 reads YYEEEE. Trimming pared 5 bases from V and 2 bases from J, leaving 16 bases between. This CDR3 is built from 15 residues.

The V call is TRBV10-2, the J call TRBJ2-1; D not certain. This CDR3 has 16 residues. V dropped 6 bases and J dropped 3 bases, with 18 bases sitting between them. Germline V gene sequence: CDR1 WSHSY, CDR2 SAAADI. The CDR3: CASSQLGMKIYNEQFF. Written as DNA, the CDR3 is TGCGCCAGCAGCCAGCTAGGAATGAAAATCTACAATGAGCAGTTCTTC.

The genes are TRBV6-1 and TRBJ1-1, with unresolved D. This CDR3 is built from 16 residues. Germline CDR1 and CDR2: MNHNS and SASEGT. The V and J ends lost 4 bases and 0 bases respectively, with 15 bases between them. The CDR3 loop reads CASSVKRYSLNTEAFF. Written as DNA, the CDR3 is TGTGCCAGCAGTGTCAAACGATATTCATTGAACACTGAAGCTTTCTTT.

The chain has TRBV28 and TRBJ2-6, with D perhaps matching TRBD1 or TRBD2 (5 bases each). The CDR3 consists of 17 residues. CDR1 and CDR2 (germline): MDHEN, SYDVKM. With 8 bases removed from V and 0 bases from J, the gap between germline ends came to 17 bases. CDR3: CASSSGDAYSGANVLTF. CDR3 nucleotide sequence: TGTGCCAGCTCGAGTGGGGACGCCTACTCTGGGGCCAACGTCCTGACTTTC.

Note on this clone: The same CDR3 arises from other DNA sequences in this sample as well. V usage is TRBV5-4 and J usage is TRBJ2-3; D ambiguous. V was cut by 0 bases and J by 4 bases, with 3 bases left in between. Germline assignment: CDR1 SGHNT and CDR2 YYREEE (reference sequence). CDR3 length: 12 amino acids. The CDR3 DNA follows: TGTGCCAGCAGCTTGGATGCAGATACGCAGTATTTT. Its protein is CASSLDADTQYF.

The V gene is TRBV7-2, the J gene TRBJ2-1, with 8 positions matching TRBD2. This CDR3 region has 14 residues. The J segment lost 3 bases and the V segment lost 4 bases, leaving 2 bases of the junction unmatched. CDR1 is SGHTA, CDR2 FQGNSA, per germline. CDR3 bases: TGTGCCAGCAGCTCCGGGAGGGTCTACAATGAGCAGTTCTTC. It is translated as CASSSGRVYNEQFF.

For this clone: This same CDR3 is encoded by further DNA sequences in the sample. This rearrangement joins TRBV6-1 to TRBJ1-2, with 7 positions matching TRBD1. The CDR3 sequence is 14 residues long. V shed 3 bases, J shed 4 bases, and the junction held 5 bases outside the gene matches. Germline CDR1 and CDR2: MNHNS and SASEGT. The CDR3 DNA reads as TGTGCCAGCAGTGAGATTGGGACAGTCTATGGCTACACCTTC. It translates to CASSEIGTVYGYTF.

The V and J genes are TRBV28 and TRBJ1-5; perhaps TRBD1 as D (5 bases). Trimming removed 4 bases from V and 9 bases from J, with 16 bases in between. CDR3 length equals 14 residues. The V gene's germline CDR1 is MDHEN and CDR2 SYDVKM. The CDR3 region has the DNA TGTGCCAGCAGTTGGGGCGACGGCGGGGGGCCCCAGCATTTT. This translates into CASSWGDGGGPQHF. Looking up the rest from reference TRBV28 and TRBJ1-5 gives the full variable domain: DVKVTQSSRYLVKRTGEKVFLECVQDMDHENMFWYRQDPGLGLRLIYFSYDVKMKEKGDIPEGYSVSREKKERFSLILESASTNQTSMYLCASSWGDGGGPQHFGDGTRLSIL.

This clone was seen just once. This chain links TRBV18 with TRBJ2-2; 7 nucleotides align to TRBD2. The CDR3 spans 15 residues. CDR1 and CDR2 (germline): KGHSH, LQKENI. J gave up 3 bases and V 3 bases, and 4 bases lay outside the gene matches. The DNA of the CDR3 is TGTGCCAGCTCACCGGAGGCGGGAGACACCGGGGAGCTGTTTTTT. Translating gives CASSPEAGDTGELFF.

CDR3 sequence: CAISDLEGASEQYF. The CDR3, as DNA: TGTGCCATCAGTGACTTAGAGGGGGCAAGTGAGCAGTACTTC. The V call is TRBV10-3, the J call TRBJ2-7; 7 positions agree with TRBD1. From germline, CDR1 is ENHRY and CDR2 SYGVKD. V shed 3 bases and J 7 bases; nucleotides not matched to a gene: 9. The CDR3 has 14 residues.